This is a list of T cell receptor beta chains from one sample in a study of blood T cell repertoires in COVID-19. TCRdb keeps only in-frame clones here, not all; method: immunoSEQ multiplex PCR. The sample gives 340,000 or so clones, 86% of which show up once; 3.5% to 4.5% is in the top ten. Input material: PBMCs or T cells enriched from blood (not recorded which). These receptor sequences come from a woman in her forties with acute COVID-19. CDR3s include the opening cysteine and the closing phenylalanine or tryptophan. Each record gives: V gene, D gene, J gene, clone size, CDR3 protein, CDR3 DNA. D genes are given only for firm matches. Only some rows state a clone size, as once, few, many or a class for expanded clones.

V gene: TRBV6-5; D gene: NA; J gene: TRBJ2-1; clone size: NA; CDR3 protein: CASSYGPISYNEQFF; CDR3 DNA: TGTGCCAGCAGTTACGGGCCCATCTCCTACAATGAGCAGTTCTTC
V gene: TRBV5-1; D gene: NA; J gene: TRBJ1-5; clone size: NA; CDR3 protein: CASSLAGDRNQPQHF; CDR3 DNA: TGCGCCAGCAGCTTGGCAGGGGATCGCAATCAGCCCCAGCATTTT
V gene: TRBV15; D gene: NA; J gene: TRBJ1-5; clone size: NA; CDR3 protein: CATSRDLPTSNQPQHF; CDR3 DNA: TGTGCCACCAGCAGAGATCTCCCTACTAGCAATCAGCCCCAGCATTTT
V gene: TRBV2; D gene: NA; J gene: TRBJ1-3; clone size: NA; CDR3 protein: CASSEGRAANTIYF; CDR3 DNA: TGTGCCAGCAGTGAAGGCAGGGCGGCAAACACCATATATTTT
V gene: TRBV7-9; D gene: TRBD1; J gene: TRBJ1-1; clone size: few; CDR3 protein: CASSLVRGGAAEAFF; CDR3 DNA: TGTGCCAGCAGCTTAGTTCGAGGGGGCGCGGCTGAAGCTTTCTTT
V gene: TRBV5-1; D gene: TRBD2; J gene: TRBJ2-1; clone size: NA; CDR3 protein: CASSFAAGGLNEQFF; CDR3 DNA: TGCGCCAGCAGCTTCGCCGCGGGAGGGCTCAATGAGCAGTTCTTC
V gene: TRBV14; D gene: TRBD1; J gene: TRBJ2-7; clone size: NA; CDR3 protein: CASSRQIPGQGADYEQYF; CDR3 DNA: TGTGCCAGCAGCCGACAGATACCCGGACAGGGGGCGGACTACGAGCAGTACTTC
V gene: TRBV14; D gene: TRBD2; J gene: TRBJ2-1; clone size: NA; CDR3 protein: CASSQGLAGGKSYNEQFF; CDR3 DNA: TGTGCCAGCAGCCAAGGACTAGCGGGGGGAAAGTCCTACAATGAGCAGTTCTTC
V gene: TRBV7-9; D gene: NA; J gene: TRBJ1-2; clone size: NA; CDR3 protein: CASASTEGGYTF; CDR3 DNA: TGTGCCAGCGCATCCACTGAAGGAGGATACACCTTC
V gene: TRBV7-2; D gene: TRBD2; J gene: TRBJ2-1; clone size: NA; CDR3 protein: CASSLSSGVTYNEQFF; CDR3 DNA: TGTGCCAGCAGCTTATCTAGCGGGGTAACCTACAATGAGCAGTTCTTC
V gene: TRBV21-1; D gene: NA; J gene: TRBJ1-1; clone size: NA; CDR3 protein: CASSPRTRGGTGTEAFF; CDR3 DNA: TGTGCCAGCAGCCCACGTACCCGGGGGGGGACGGGGACTGAAGCTTTCTTT
V gene: TRBV28; D gene: TRBD1; J gene: TRBJ1-4; clone size: NA; CDR3 protein: CASRRTGTNEKLFF; CDR3 DNA: TGTGCCAGCAGGCGGACAGGGACTAATGAAAAACTGTTTTTT
V gene: TRBV18; D gene: NA; J gene: TRBJ1-6; clone size: once; CDR3 protein: CASSEYRPDNSPLHF; CDR3 DNA: TGTGCCAGCTCAGAGTACAGGCCCGATAATTCACCCCTCCACTTT
V gene: TRBV2; D gene: TRBD1; J gene: TRBJ2-2; clone size: NA; CDR3 protein: CASRGTGSGTGELFF; CDR3 DNA: TGTGCCAGCAGGGGGACAGGGTCAGGCACCGGGGAGCTGTTTTTT
V gene: TRBV6-5; D gene: NA; J gene: TRBJ2-7; clone size: NA; CDR3 protein: CASRERTLGGEQYF; CDR3 DNA: TGTGCCAGCCGAGAAAGGACTCTGGGGGGCGAGCAGTACTTC
V gene: TRBV29-1; D gene: NA; J gene: TRBJ2-7; clone size: NA; CDR3 protein: CSVEDRGPSSYEQYF; CDR3 DNA: TGCAGCGTTGAAGATCGTGGGCCCAGCTCCTACGAGCAGTACTTC
V gene: TRBV27; D gene: NA; J gene: TRBJ2-2; clone size: NA; CDR3 protein: CASSSAPGTFNTGELFF; CDR3 DNA: TGTGCCAGCAGTTCCGCTCCCGGGACTTTCAACACCGGGGAGCTGTTTTTT
V gene: TRBV4-1; D gene: NA; J gene: TRBJ2-2; clone size: NA; CDR3 protein: CASSHELGELFF; CDR3 DNA: TGCGCCAGCAGCCATGAACTCGGGGAGCTGTTTTTT
V gene: TRBV11-2; D gene: NA; J gene: TRBJ1-5; clone size: few; CDR3 protein: CASSPDSLRQPQHF; CDR3 DNA: TGTGCCAGCAGCCCAGACAGTCTTCGACAGCCCCAGCATTTT
V gene: TRBV5-1; D gene: NA; J gene: TRBJ2-3; clone size: NA; CDR3 protein: CASSSDYTSTDTQYF; CDR3 DNA: TGCGCCAGCAGCTCGGACTACACTAGCACAGATACGCAGTATTTT
V gene: TRBV7-8; D gene: NA; J gene: TRBJ1-3; clone size: NA; CDR3 protein: CASSLRPGTTGNTIYF; CDR3 DNA: TGTGCCAGCAGCTTAAGGCCAGGGACAACCGGAAACACCATATATTTT
V gene: TRBV2; D gene: TRBD2; J gene: TRBJ2-1; clone size: NA; CDR3 protein: CASSETSGNNEQFF; CDR3 DNA: TGTGCCAGCAGTGAAACTAGCGGAAACAATGAGCAGTTCTTC
V gene: TRBV4-2; D gene: NA; J gene: TRBJ2-7; clone size: NA; CDR3 protein: CASSPALRGAYEQYF; CDR3 DNA: TGTGCCAGCAGTCCCGCCCTGCGGGGAGCCTACGAGCAGTACTTC
V gene: TRBV9; D gene: NA; J gene: TRBJ1-3; clone size: once; CDR3 protein: CASSVGESPLSGNTIYF; CDR3 DNA: TGTGCCAGCAGCGTAGGGGAGAGCCCCCTCTCTGGAAACACCATATATTTT
V gene: TRBV9; D gene: TRBD2; J gene: TRBJ2-3; clone size: NA; CDR3 protein: CASSVGVGAGGHTDTQYF; CDR3 DNA: TGTGCCAGCAGCGTAGGTGTGGGAGCGGGGGGGCACACAGATACGCAGTATTTT
V gene: TRBV4-1; D gene: NA; J gene: TRBJ2-2; clone size: NA; CDR3 protein: CASSQARTGNTGELFF; CDR3 DNA: TGCGCCAGCAGCCAGGCTCGGACTGGGAACACCGGGGAGCTGTTTTTT
V gene: TRBV5-1; D gene: NA; J gene: TRBJ1-6; clone size: NA; CDR3 protein: CASSLDPRGNSPLHF; CDR3 DNA: TGCGCCAGCAGCTTGGACCCCCGCGGCAATTCACCCCTCCACTTT
V gene: TRBV9; D gene: NA; J gene: TRBJ2-3; clone size: NA; CDR3 protein: CASSVVSFTDTQYF; CDR3 DNA: TGTGCCAGCAGCGTAGTCAGTTTCACAGATACGCAGTATTTT
V gene: TRBV28; D gene: NA; J gene: TRBJ2-1; clone size: NA; CDR3 protein: CASRTVLAAREQFF; CDR3 DNA: TGTGCCAGCCGGACCGTTCTAGCTGCTCGGGAGCAGTTCTTC
V gene: TRBV6-2/TRBV6-3; D gene: TRBD2; J gene: TRBJ2-1; clone size: NA; CDR3 protein: CASSGRSYNEQFF; CDR3 DNA: TGTGCCAGTAGCGGGAGGTCCTACAATGAGCAGTTCTTC
V gene: TRBV29-1; D gene: NA; J gene: TRBJ1-5; clone size: NA; CDR3 protein: CSVLQGPNQPQHF; CDR3 DNA: TGCAGCGTTTTACAGGGCCCTAATCAGCCCCAGCATTTT